This T cell receptor (beta chain) was profiled in a study of tumor and adjacent non-tumor tissue in lung cancer (dated by TCRdb to 2016 to 2019). About the study as a whole: Patients with adenocarcinoma (around 13), squamous cell carcinoma (2) and small cell lung cancer (1) were included in the cohort. In total, sequencing yielded over 95 million productive TCRbeta reads, which works out to an average of about 4.2 million reads per sample. Ages among the 15 or so patients ranged from about 31 to 80 years, there were 10 men and 5 women, and disease was at TNM stage I to III. Around 31 paired specimens, one tumor and one normal lung sample per patient, were profiled by TCRbeta CDR3 sequencing. The study compared bulk TCRbeta repertoires between lung tumor tissue and matched distant non-tumor lung tissue from approximately 14 lung cancer patients. Results the study describes overall, beyond this receptor: A significantly larger cumulative share of the repertoire was made up by the top 100 clones in normal lung than in tumor tissue. Only about 15 patients were included in the cohort, and the need for larger samples and more detailed clinical data was noted by the authors. Peripheral blood was not sequenced, so blood TCRbeta repertoires were not examined in the lung cancer patients of the study. Significantly higher TCR diversity (inverse Simpson) was observed in tumor tissue than in normal lung tissue (roughly 390 vs 170, P = 0.0075, Mann-Whitney U test). Neither the sequencing platform nor unique molecular identifiers are mentioned in the methods. TCR diversity was significantly higher in younger patients, and greater tumor TCR diversity was associated with shorter overall survival and shorter disease-free survival.

Libraries were built with multiplex PCR. The sample was run on an Illumina HiSeq 2500. Following protocols modified from ARM-PCR, the researchers constructed TCRbeta libraries through three rounds of nested PCR with primers (Table S4). Before sequencing, PCR products of 200-500 bp were excised from the gel and purified with the QIAquick gel extraction kit. In the authors' own workflow: Trimmomatic was used to clean the reads, FLASH merged the cleaned reads into complete CDR3 sequences, and MiTCR assigned the sequences to V(D)J germline segments. Clonal diversity was calculated as the inverse Simpson's index using VDJtools. Productive reads were defined as in-frame sequences without a premature stop codon. TCRdb reprocessed the public reads (quality trimming at Q25 with fastp, clone calling with MiXCR) and kept in-frame beta chains. One record per CDR3 amino acid sequence lists the most common genes and DNA. TCRdb, not the authors, supplied the V and J calls. The sample contains 100,000 or so distinct CDR3 sequences, 75% to 85% of them found a single time. The ten largest clones add up to around 30% of the sample.

Concerning this clonotype itself: Its antigen is unknown. No much larger clonotype is one base removed from it; base qualities were not supplied.

The CDR3 holds 15 amino acids from the cysteine to the phenylalanine. The retained sequence is limited to the CDR3, 45 bases, with the frame set at the first base. The germline V gene supplies CDR1 KGHDR and CDR2 SFDVKD. Trimming leaves V shorter by 10 bases and J shorter by 1 base, with the junction holding 9 bases beyond the gene matches. RNA was isolated from bulk unsorted tissue, and RNA quality was assessed with a NanoDrop ND-1000 and an Agilent 2100. Distant non-tumor tissue taken more than 3 cm from the tumor edge was used as the normal lung sample. All donors had newly diagnosed lung cancer, had not received prior chemotherapy, and were admitted for thoracic surgery in China between August and November 2014. Patients who had received previous radiotherapy or chemotherapy, or who had another concurrent cancer, were excluded from the study. Surgical tissue pieces of about 1-2.1 cm3 were preserved in RNAlater solution and were kept at -80 degrees C until use.

The receptor's source is a man aged 60 to 75 with small cell lung cancer. Source material: distant non-tumor lung tissue. The sequence is built from TRBV24-1 and TRBJ2-1; 7 central bases correspond to TRBD2. The nucleotide sequence is TGTGCCACGAGTTATCCAGCGGGATCCTACAATGAGCAGTTCTTC. This gives the protein CATSYPAGSYNEQFF.